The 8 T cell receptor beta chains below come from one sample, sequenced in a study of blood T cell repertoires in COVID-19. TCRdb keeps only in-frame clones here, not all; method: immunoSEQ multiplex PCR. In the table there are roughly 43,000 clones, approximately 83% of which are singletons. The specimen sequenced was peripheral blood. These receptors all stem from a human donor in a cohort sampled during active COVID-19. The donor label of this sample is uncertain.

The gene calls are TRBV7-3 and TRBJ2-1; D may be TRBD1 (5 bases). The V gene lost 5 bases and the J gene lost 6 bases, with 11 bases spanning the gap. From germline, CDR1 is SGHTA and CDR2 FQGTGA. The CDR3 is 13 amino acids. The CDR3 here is CASSLRESNEQFF. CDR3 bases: TGTGCCAGCAGCCTCAGGGAAAGCAATGAGCAGTTCTTC.

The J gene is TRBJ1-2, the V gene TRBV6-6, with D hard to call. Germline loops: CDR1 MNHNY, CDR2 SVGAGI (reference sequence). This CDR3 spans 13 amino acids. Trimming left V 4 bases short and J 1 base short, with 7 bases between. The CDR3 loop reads CASSSQLNYGYTF. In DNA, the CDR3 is TGTGCCAGCAGTTCTCAACTTAACTATGGCTACACCTTC.

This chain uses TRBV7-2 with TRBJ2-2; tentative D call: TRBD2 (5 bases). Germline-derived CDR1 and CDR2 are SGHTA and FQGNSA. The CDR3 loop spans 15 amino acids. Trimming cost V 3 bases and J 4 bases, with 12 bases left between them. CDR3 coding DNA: TGTGCCAGCAGCTTTATGGCTAGCATCACCGGGGAGCTGTTTTTT. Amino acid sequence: CASSFMASITGELFF.

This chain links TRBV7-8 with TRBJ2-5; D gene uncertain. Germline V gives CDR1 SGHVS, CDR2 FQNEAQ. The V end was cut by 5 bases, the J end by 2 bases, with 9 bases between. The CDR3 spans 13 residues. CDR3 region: CASSPDMQETQYF. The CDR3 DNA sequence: TGTGCCAGCAGCCCAGACATGCAAGAGACCCAGTACTTC.

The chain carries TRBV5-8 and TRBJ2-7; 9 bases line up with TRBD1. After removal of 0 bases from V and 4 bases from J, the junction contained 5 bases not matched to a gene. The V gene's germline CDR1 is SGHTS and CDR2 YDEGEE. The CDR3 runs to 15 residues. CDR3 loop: CASSLAGQGFYEQYF. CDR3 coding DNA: TGTGCCAGCAGCTTGGCTGGACAGGGGTTTTACGAGCAGTACTTC.

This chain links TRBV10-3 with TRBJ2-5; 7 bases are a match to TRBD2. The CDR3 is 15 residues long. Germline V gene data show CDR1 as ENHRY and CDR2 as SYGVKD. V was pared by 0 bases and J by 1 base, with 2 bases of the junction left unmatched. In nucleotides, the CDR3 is TGTGCCATCAGTGAGTCGGGGGGGATCCAAGAGACCCAGTACTTC. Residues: CAISESGGIQETQYF.

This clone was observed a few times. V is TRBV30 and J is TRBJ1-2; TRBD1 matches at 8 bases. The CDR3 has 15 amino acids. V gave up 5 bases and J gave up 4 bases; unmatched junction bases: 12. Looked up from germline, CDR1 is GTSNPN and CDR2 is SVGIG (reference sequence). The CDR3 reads CAWLGQGAETYGYTF. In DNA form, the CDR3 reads TGTGCCTGGCTTGGACAGGGCGCGGAGACCTATGGCTACACCTTC.

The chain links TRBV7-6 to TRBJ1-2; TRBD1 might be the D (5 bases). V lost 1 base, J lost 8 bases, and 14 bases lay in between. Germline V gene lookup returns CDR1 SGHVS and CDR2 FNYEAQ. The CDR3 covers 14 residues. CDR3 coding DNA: TGTGCCAGCAGCTTAGGGCGCTCGGAGGGGGGCTACACCTTC. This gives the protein CASSLGRSEGGYTF. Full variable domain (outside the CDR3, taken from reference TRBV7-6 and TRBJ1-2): GAGVSQSPRYKVTKRGQDVALRCDPISGHVSLYWYRQALGQGPEFLTYFNYEAQQDKSGLPNDRFSAERPEGSISTLTIQRTEQRDSAMYRCASSLGRSEGGYTFGSGTRLTVV.